This T cell receptor beta chain was captured in a study of T-cell reconstitution after alpha-beta-depleted transplantation in children. The CDR3 totals 14 residues. The germline gives CDR1 MGHDK, CDR2 SYGVNS. The V end lost 5 bases, the J end lost 2 bases, and 12 bases lay between the germline ends. This clonotype has at least ten counts. Preparation of the TCRbeta library involved a method that used unique molecular identifiers. TCRdb recomputed calls from the PCR reads with MiXCR, one row per CDR3 protein. Here the sample spans about 230,000 distinct CDR3 sequences, 12% being singletons. V and J are TRBV25-1 and TRBJ2-5, with D perhaps assigned TRBD1 or TRBD2 (6 bases each). The clonotype originates from a human donor who donated a stem cell graft to a child with acute lymphoblastic leukemia. The sample was PBMCs from the stem cell graft donor, taken from the stem cell graft. The CDR3 region has the DNA TGTGCCAGCAGTAAAACAGGGAGGCAAGAGACCCAGTACTTC. Its protein is CASSKTGRQETQYF.